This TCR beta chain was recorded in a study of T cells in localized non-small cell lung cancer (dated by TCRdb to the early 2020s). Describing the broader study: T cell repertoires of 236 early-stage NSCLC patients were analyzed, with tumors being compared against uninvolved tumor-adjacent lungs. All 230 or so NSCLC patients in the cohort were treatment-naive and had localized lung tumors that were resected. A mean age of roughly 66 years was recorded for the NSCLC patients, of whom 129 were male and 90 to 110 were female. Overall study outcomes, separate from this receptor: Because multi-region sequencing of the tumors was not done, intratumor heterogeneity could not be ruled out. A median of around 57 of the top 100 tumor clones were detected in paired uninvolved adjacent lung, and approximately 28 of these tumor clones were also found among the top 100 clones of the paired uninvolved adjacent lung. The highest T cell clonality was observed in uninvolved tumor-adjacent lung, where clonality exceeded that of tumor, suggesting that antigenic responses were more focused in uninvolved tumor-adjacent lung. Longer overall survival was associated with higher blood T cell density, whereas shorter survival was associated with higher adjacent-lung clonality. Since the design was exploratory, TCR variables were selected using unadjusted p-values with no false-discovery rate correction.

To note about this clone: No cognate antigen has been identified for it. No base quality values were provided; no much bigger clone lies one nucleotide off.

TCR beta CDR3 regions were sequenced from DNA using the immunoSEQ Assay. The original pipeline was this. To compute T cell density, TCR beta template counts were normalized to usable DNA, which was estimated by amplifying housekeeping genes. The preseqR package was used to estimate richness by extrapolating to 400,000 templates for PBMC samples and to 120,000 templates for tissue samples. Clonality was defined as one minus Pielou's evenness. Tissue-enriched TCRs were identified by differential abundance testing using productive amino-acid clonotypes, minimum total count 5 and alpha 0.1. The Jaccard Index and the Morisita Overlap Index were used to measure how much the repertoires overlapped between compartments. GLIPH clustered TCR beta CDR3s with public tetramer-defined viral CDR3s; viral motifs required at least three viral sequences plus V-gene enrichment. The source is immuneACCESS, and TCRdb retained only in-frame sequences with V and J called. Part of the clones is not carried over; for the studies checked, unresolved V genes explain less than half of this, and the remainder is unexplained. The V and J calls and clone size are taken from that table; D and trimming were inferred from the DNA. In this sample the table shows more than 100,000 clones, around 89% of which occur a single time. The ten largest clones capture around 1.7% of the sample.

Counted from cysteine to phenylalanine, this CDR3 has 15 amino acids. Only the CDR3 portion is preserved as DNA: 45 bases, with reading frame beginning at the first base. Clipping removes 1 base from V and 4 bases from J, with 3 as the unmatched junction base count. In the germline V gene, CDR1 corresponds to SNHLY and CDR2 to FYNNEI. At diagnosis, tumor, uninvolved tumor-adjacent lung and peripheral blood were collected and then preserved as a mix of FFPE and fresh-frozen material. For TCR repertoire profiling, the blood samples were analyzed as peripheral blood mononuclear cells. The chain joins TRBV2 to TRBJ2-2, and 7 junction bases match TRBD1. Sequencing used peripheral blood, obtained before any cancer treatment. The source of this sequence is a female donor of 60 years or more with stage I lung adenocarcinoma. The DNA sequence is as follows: TGTGCCAGCAGTGAAGAGGGACAGACCACCGGGGAGCTGTTTTTT. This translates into CASSEEGQTTGELFF.